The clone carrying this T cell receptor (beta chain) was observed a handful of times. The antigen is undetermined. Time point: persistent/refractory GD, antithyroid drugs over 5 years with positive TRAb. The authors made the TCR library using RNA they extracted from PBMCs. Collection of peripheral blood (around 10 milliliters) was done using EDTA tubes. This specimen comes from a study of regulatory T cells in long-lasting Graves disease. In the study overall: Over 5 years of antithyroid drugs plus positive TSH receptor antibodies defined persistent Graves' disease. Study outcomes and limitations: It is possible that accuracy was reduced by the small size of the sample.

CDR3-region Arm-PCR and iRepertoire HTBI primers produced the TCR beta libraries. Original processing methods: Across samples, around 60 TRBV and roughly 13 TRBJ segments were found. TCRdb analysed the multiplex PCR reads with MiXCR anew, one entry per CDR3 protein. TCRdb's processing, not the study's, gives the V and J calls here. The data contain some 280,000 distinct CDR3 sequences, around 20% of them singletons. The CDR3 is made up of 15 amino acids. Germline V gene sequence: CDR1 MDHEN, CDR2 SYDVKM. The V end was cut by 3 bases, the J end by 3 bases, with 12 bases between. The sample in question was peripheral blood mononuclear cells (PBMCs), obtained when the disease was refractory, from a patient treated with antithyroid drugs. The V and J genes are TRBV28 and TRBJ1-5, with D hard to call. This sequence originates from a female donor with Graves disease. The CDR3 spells CASSFTDGPNQPQHF. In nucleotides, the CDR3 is TGTGCCAGCAGTTTCACGGATGGGCCCAATCAGCCCCAGCATTTT.